Sequencing of this T cell receptor (beta chain) was carried out in a study of chemoradiotherapy in HPV16-positive cancers. Background on the study: Candidate HPV-specific T-cell clones and common TCR motifs came from functional assays in two HPV16-positive patients.

Notes on this clone: Its antigen is still unknown.

TCRdb keeps only in-frame clones here, not all; method: immunoSEQ multiplex PCR. Of 20,000 to 25,000 clones listed, about 87% are singletons. Findings of the study overall: Candidate HPV-specific clones and E7-related TCR motifs grew in tumor during treatment.

The sequence derives from a human donor with HPV-associated anogenital cancer. The sequencing here drew on blood, taken from a patient who underwent chemoradiotherapy.

This chain's CDR3 is CASSGGLGNQPQHF. In DNA, the CDR3 is TGTGCCAGCAGTGGTGGTTTGGGCAATCAGCCCCAGCATTTT. The V gene is TRBV2, the J gene TRBJ1-5, with D unclear. V was pared by 4 bases and J by 2 bases, with 9 bases between. Germline V CDR1 and CDR2: SNHLY, FYNNEI. The CDR3 length is 14 residues.